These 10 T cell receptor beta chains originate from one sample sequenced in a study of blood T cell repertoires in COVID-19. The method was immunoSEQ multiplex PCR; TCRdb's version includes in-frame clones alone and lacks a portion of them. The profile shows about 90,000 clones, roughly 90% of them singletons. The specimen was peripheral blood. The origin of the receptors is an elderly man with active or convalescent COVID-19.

This chain's CDR3 is CARFRVFGEKLFF. The CDR3 DNA reads TGTGCCAGATTCAGGGTTTTCGGGGAAAAACTGTTTTTT. The chain has TRBV19 and TRBJ1-4, with D possibly TRBD1 on 5 matching bases. Germline values: CDR1 LNHDA, CDR2 SQIVND (reference sequence). V was trimmed by 9 bases and J by 8 bases, leaving 16 bases between them. CDR3 size: 13 residues.

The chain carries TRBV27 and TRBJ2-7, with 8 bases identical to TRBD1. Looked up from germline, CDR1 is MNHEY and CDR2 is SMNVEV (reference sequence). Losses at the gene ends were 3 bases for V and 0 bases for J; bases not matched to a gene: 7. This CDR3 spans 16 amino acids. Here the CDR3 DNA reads TGTGCCAGCAGTTTGCGCGGGACAGGAAGCTCCTACGAGCAGTACTTC. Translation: CASSLRGTGSSYEQYF.

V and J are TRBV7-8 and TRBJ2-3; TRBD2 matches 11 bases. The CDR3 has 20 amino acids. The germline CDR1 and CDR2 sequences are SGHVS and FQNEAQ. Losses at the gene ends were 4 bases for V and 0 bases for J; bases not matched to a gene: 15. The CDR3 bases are TGTGCCAGCAGCTACCTTGGGACTAGCGGAAACCCCTCTAGCACAGATACGCAGTATTTT. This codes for CASSYLGTSGNPSSTDTQYF.

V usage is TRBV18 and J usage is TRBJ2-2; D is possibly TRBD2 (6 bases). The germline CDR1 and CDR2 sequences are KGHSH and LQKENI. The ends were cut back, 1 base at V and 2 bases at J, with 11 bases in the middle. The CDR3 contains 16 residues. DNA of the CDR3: TGTGCCAGCTCACCACGTTTAGGGACTAACACCGGGGAGCTGTTTTTT. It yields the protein CASSPRLGTNTGELFF.

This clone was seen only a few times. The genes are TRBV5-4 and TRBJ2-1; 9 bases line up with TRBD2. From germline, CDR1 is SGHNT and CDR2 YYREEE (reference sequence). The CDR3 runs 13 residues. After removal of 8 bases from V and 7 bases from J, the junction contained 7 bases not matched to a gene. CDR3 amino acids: CASSSGISNEQFF. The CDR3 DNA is TGTGCCAGTTCTAGCGGGATTTCGAATGAGCAGTTCTTC.

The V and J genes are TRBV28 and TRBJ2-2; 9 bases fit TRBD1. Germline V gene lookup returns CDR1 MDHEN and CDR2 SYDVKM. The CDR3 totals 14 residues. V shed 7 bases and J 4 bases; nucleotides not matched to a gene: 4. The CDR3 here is CASKGQGRTGELFF. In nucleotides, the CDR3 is TGTGCCAGCAAAGGACAGGGGCGCACCGGGGAGCTGTTTTTT.

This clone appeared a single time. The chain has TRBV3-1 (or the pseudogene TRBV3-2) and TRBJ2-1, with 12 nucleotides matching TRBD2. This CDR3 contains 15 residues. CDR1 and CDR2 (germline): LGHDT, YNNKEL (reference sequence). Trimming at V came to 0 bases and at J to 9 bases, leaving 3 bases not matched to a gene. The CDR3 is CASSQETSGRIEQFF. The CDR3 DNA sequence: TGTGCCAGCAGCCAAGAGACTAGCGGGAGAATTGAGCAGTTCTTC.

In DNA form, the CDR3 reads TGTGCCAGCAGCCAAGCCATAGGATCATCGCGGGAGGCTACCCTCTACGAGCAGTACTTC. It is translated as CASSQAIGSSREATLYEQYF. V usage is TRBV3-1 (or the pseudogene TRBV3-2) and J usage is TRBJ2-7; 8 positions match TRBD2. This CDR3 contains 20 residues. V shed 1 base, J shed 3 bases, and the junction held 20 bases outside the gene matches. Germline V gene lookup returns CDR1 LGHDT and CDR2 YNNKEL (reference sequence).

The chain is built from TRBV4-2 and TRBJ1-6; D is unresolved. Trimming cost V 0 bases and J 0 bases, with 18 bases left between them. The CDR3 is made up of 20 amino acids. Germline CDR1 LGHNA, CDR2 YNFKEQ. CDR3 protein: CASSQEPHRGISSYNSPLHF. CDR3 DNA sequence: TGTGCCAGCAGCCAAGAGCCCCACCGGGGAATCAGCTCCTATAATTCACCCCTCCACTTT.

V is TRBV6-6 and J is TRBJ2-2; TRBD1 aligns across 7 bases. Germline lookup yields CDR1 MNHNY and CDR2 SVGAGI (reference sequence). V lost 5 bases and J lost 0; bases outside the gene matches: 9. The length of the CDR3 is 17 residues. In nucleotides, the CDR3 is TGTGCCAGCAGTCTCCTCGGCGGACAGGCGAACACCGGGGAGCTGTTTTTT. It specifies CASSLLGGQANTGELFF.